The 10 T cell receptor beta chains below all came from one sample that was sequenced in a study of blood T cell repertoires in COVID-19. Libraries were prepared by immunoSEQ multiplex PCR; TCRdb keeps only in-frame clonotypes and omits some of them. Among about 110,000 clones listed, approximately 83% were seen once. Sequences were obtained from peripheral blood. Receptors originate from an older woman with acute or convalescent COVID-19.

In this sample, this clone turned up once. V gene TRBV15 combines with J gene TRBJ2-1, with 8 bases lining up with TRBD2. Germline assignment: CDR1 LNHNV and CDR2 YYDKDF (reference sequence). CDR3 length: 15 amino acids. Trimming took 1 base from V and 6 from J; bases not matched to a gene: 5. Here the CDR3 reads CATSRAGTRINEQFF. The CDR3 nucleotides are TGTGCCACCAGCAGAGCGGGGACTAGAATCAATGAGCAGTTCTTC.

V gene TRBV28 combines with J gene TRBJ1-2; the D gene is possibly TRBD1 (6 bases). Germline V CDR1 and CDR2: MDHEN, SYDVKM. Trimming pared 8 bases from V and 2 bases from J, leaving 9 bases between. The CDR3 loop spans 12 amino acids. The CDR3 DNA is TGTGCCAGCCTCCAGGGGAACTATGGCTACACCTTC. Translating it yields CASLQGNYGYTF.

J is TRBJ1-5 and V is TRBV2; no firm D call. Trimming removed 11 bases from V and 2 bases from J, with 13 bases in between. Germline assignment: CDR1 SNHLY and CDR2 FYNNEI. This CDR3 has 13 amino acids. CDR3 residues: CASRREGNQPQHF. DNA for the CDR3: TGTGCCTCAAGGAGGGAGGGCAATCAGCCCCAGCATTTT. The full variable domain, rest sourced from reference TRBV2 and TRBJ1-5, is EPEVTQTPSHQVTQMGQEVILRCVPISNHLYFYWYRQILGQKVEFLVSFYNNEISEKSEIFDDQFSVERPDGSNFTLKIRSTKLEDSAMYFCASRREGNQPQHFGDGTRLSIL.

The CDR3 nucleotides are TGTGCCAGCAGCTTAACCCAGGGGGATGACCCGTACTTC. Residues: CASSLTQGDDPYF. The chain carries TRBV5-4 and TRBJ2-7; 7 nucleotides line up with TRBD1. The CDR3 runs to 13 residues. V lost 2 bases, J lost 12 bases, and 11 bases stayed unmatched. CDR1 and CDR2 from the germline V gene are SGHNT and YYREEE (reference sequence).

V gene TRBV5-6 combines with J gene TRBJ1-2, with 9 bases matching TRBD1. The germline V gene has CDR1 SGHDT and CDR2 YYEEEE. Losses at the gene ends were 3 bases for V and 8 bases for J; bases not matched to a gene: 5. The CDR3 contains 13 residues. This CDR3 reads CASSWRTGEGYTF. CDR3 sequence (DNA): TGTGCCAGCAGCTGGCGGACAGGGGAAGGCTACACCTTC.

This chain joins TRBV6-2 or TRBV6-3 and TRBJ2-3, with 15 bases identical to TRBD2. The junction had 6 bases not matched to a gene; V was cut back by 5 bases and J by 0 bases. Germline V gene sequence: CDR1 MNHEY, CDR2 SVGEGT. The CDR3 is 18 residues long. As DNA, the CDR3 is TGTGCCAGCAGTCTGGGGACTAGCGGGGGGTTTAGCACAGATACGCAGTATTTT. Translating gives CASSLGTSGGFSTDTQYF.

J is TRBJ1-1 and V is TRBV6-6; 8 positions match TRBD1. The V gene end was trimmed by 8 bases and the J gene end by 0 bases; junction bases not matched to a gene: 11. This CDR3 is 16 amino acids long. CDR1 and CDR2 (germline): MNHNY, SVGAGI (reference sequence). CDR3 amino acids: CASGGDRPHMNTEAFF. The CDR3 DNA sequence: TGTGCCAGCGGGGGGGACAGGCCACACATGAACACTGAAGCTTTCTTT.

J is TRBJ1-4 and V is TRBV5-1, with 8 bases identical to TRBD1. Germline CDR1 is SGHRS and CDR2 is YFSETQ. Losses at the gene ends were 4 bases for V and 7 bases for J; bases not matched to a gene: 9. This CDR3 spans 15 amino acids. The CDR3 nucleotides read TGCGCCAGCAGCGGAAATCAGGGGGCGAGTGAAAAACTGTTTTTT. As protein: CASSGNQGASEKLFF.

The chain joins TRBV9 to TRBJ1-4; D unresolved. Between the trimmed V and J ends, which lost 4 bases and 8 bases, there was a span of 18 bases. The length of the CDR3 is 15 residues. Germline lookup yields CDR1 SGDLS and CDR2 YYNGEE. CDR3 DNA: TGTGCCAGCAGCAACACTAGGGAATTGAAAGAAAAACTGTTTTTT. Translation gives CASSNTRELKEKLFF.

The V gene is TRBV2, the J gene TRBJ2-1, with TRBD2 as a possible D gene (6 bases). The CDR3 runs to 13 residues. The germline V gene encodes CDR1 SNHLY and CDR2 FYNNEI. With 6 bases removed from V and 9 bases from J, the gap between germline ends came to 15 bases. The CDR3 DNA is TGTGCCAGCAGAAGGGACTTGCCAGGTGAGCAGTTCTTC. As protein: CASRRDLPGEQFF.